The 4 T cell receptor beta chains below all came from one sample that was sequenced in a study of shared clonotypes between healthy human individuals. The assay was immunoSEQ multiplex PCR, and TCRdb's table has in-frame clones only and misses some. The sample has about 1.5 million clones; around 97% are singletons. The sample comprised naive CD4+ T cells sorted from blood. Specified subset: CD45RA+ positively selected. The receptors shown here come from a man younger than 45 in good health.

This clone was seen only once. This chain uses TRBV6-5 with TRBJ2-2; D call uncertain. The CDR3 is made up of 15 amino acids. With 0 bases removed from V and 1 base from J, the gap between germline ends came to 6 bases. Germline V lookup: CDR1 MNHEY, CDR2 SVGAGI. CDR3 residues: CASSYSRQNTGELFF. For the CDR3, the DNA is TGTGCCAGCAGTTACTCGAGGCAGAACACCGGGGAGCTGTTTTTT.

The J gene is TRBJ2-5, the V gene TRBV28, with 7 bases lining up with TRBD2. The J call could be wrong; TRBJ2-7 is a better fit for the DNA end. CDR3 length equals 14 residues. CDR1 MDHEN and CDR2 SYDVKM come from the germline V gene. The CDR3 protein is CASSLAGVSYEQYF. CDR3 DNA: TGTGCCAGCAGTTTGGCGGGAGTATCTTACGAGCAGTACTTC.

The V gene is TRBV5-1, the J gene TRBJ2-5; D gene uncertain. V was cut by 4 bases and J by 1 base, with 5 bases left in between. Germline values: CDR1 SGHRS, CDR2 YFSETQ. This CDR3 has 12 amino acids. Here the CDR3 DNA reads TGCGCCAGCAGCCGGGCCCAAGAGACCCAGTACTTC. Translation: CASSRAQETQYF.

This CDR3 is CASTGTGGYDGELFF. The DNA of the CDR3 is TGTGCCAGTACGGGGACAGGGGGTTATGACGGGGAGCTGTTTTTT. The V and J genes are TRBV19 and TRBJ2-2; 11 bases line up with TRBD1. The CDR3 totals 15 residues. Germline V gene sequence: CDR1 LNHDA, CDR2 SQIVND (reference sequence). The V and J ends lost 7 bases and 7 bases, in that order; junction bases with no gene match: 8.